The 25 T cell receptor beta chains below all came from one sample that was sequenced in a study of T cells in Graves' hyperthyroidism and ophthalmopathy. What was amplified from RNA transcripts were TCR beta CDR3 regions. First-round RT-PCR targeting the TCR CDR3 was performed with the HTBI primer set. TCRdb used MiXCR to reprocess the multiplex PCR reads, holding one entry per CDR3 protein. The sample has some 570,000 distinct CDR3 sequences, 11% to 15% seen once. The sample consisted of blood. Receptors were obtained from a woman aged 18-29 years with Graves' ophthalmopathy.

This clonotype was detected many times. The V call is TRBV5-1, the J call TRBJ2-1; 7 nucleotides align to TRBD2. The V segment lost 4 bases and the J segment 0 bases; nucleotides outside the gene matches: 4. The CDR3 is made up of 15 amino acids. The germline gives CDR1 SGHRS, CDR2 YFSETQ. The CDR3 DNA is TGCGCCAGCAGCGCGGGGGACGCCTCCTACAATGAGCAGTTCTTC. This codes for CASSAGDASYNEQFF.

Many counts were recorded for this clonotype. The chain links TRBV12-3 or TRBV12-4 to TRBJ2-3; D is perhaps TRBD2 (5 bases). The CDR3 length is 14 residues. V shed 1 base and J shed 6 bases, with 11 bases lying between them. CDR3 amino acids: CASSLGGLADTQYF. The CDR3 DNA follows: TGTGCCAGCAGTTTAGGTGGCCTAGCCGATACGCAGTATTTT.

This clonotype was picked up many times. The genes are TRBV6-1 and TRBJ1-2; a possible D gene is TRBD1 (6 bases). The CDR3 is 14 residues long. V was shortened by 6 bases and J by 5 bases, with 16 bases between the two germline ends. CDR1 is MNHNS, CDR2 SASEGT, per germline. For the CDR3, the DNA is TGTGCCAGCAGGAAGGGAGCAGGGGATTATGGCTACACCTTC. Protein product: CASRKGAGDYGYTF.

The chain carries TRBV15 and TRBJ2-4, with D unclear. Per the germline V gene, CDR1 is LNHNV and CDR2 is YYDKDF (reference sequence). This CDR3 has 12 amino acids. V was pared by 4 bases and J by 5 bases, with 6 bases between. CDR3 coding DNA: TGTGCCACCAGCATTTTCGAAAACATTCAGTACTTC. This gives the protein CATSIFENIQYF.

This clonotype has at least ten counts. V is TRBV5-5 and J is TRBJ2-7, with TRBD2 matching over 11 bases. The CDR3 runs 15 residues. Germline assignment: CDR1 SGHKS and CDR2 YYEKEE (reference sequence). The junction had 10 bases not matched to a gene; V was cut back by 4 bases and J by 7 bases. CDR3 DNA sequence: TGTGCCAGCAGCGGAGAAGGGGGACTAGCGGAGGAGCAGTACTTC. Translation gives CASSGEGGLAEEQYF.

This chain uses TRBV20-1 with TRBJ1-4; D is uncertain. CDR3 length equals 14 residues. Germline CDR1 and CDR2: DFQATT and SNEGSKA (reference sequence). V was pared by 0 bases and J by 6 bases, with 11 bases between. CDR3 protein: CSAREGLGDEKLFF. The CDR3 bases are TGCAGTGCTAGAGAGGGCCTCGGGGATGAAAAACTGTTTTTT.

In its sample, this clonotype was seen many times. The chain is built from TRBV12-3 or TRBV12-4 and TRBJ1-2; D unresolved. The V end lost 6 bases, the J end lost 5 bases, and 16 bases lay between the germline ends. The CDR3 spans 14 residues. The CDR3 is CASSEGRTTYGYTF. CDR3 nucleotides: TGTGCCAGCAGCGAAGGACGGACGACATATGGCTACACCTTC.

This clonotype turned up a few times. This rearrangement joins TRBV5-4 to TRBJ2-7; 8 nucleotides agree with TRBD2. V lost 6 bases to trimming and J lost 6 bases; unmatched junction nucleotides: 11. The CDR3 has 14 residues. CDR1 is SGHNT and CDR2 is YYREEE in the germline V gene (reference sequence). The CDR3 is CASNVGLGLAEQYF. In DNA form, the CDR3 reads TGTGCCAGCAACGTCGGACTAGGACTAGCCGAGCAGTACTTC.

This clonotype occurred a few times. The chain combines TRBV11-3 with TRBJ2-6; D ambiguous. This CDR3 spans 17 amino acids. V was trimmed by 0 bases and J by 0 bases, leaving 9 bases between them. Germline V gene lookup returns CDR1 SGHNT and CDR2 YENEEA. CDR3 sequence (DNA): TGTGCCAGCAGCTTAGATTACAAGAGCTCTGGGGCCAACGTCCTGACTTTC. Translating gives CASSLDYKSSGANVLTF.

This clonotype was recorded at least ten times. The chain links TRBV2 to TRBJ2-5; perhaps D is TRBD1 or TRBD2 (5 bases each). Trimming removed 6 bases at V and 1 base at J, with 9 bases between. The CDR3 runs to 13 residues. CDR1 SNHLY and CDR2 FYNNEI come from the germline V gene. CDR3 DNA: TGTGCCAGCAGGGGGACGGTCCAAGAGACCCAGTACTTC. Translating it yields CASRGTVQETQYF.

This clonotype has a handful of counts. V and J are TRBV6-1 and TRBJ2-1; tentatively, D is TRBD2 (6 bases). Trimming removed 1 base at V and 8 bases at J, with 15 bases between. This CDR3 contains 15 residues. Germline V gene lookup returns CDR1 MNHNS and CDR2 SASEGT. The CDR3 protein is CASSEDVGGRYEQFF. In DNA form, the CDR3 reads TGTGCCAGCAGTGAAGACGTCGGAGGGAGGTATGAGCAGTTCTTC.

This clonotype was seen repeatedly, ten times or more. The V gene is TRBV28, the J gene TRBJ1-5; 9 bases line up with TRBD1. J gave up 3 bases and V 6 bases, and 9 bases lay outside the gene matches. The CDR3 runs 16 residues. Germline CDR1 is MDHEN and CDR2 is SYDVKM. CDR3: CASRGPGTGHNQPQHF. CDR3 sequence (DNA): TGTGCCAGCAGGGGCCCGGGGACAGGGCACAATCAGCCCCAGCATTTT.

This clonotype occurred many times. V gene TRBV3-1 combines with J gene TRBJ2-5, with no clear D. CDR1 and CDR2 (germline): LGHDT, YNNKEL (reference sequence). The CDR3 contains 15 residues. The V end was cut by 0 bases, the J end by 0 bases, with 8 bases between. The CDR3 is CASSQDYSYQETQYF. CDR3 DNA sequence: TGTGCCAGCAGCCAAGATTACAGTTACCAAGAGACCCAGTACTTC.

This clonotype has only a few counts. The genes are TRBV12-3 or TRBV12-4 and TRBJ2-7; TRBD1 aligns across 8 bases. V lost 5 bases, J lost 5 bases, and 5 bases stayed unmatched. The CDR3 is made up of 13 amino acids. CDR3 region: CASSPGQDHEQYF. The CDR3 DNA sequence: TGTGCCAGCAGTCCGGGACAGGACCACGAGCAGTACTTC.

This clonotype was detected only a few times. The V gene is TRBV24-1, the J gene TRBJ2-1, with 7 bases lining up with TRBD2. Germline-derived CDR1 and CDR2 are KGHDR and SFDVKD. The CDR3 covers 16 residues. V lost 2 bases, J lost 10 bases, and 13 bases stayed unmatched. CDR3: CATSDSGGTGKVEQFF. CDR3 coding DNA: TGTGCCACCAGTGATTCGGGGGGAACCGGGAAGGTAGAGCAGTTCTTC.

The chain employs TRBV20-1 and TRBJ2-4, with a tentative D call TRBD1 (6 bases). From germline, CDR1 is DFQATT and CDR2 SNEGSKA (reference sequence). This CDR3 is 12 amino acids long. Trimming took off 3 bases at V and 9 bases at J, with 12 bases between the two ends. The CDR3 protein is CSASTGSSIQYF. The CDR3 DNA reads TGCAGTGCTAGTACAGGGTCTTCCATTCAGTACTTC.

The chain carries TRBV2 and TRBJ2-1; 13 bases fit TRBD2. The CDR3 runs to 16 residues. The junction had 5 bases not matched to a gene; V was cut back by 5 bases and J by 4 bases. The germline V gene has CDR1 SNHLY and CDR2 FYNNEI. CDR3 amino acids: CASSPGLAGNYNEQFF. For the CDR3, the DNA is TGTGCCAGCAGTCCGGGACTAGCGGGAAATTACAATGAGCAGTTCTTC.

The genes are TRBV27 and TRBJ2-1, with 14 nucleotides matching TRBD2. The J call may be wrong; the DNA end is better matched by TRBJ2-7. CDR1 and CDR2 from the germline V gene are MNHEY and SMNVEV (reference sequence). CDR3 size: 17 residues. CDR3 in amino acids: CASSSGTSGSGYNEQYF. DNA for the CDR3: TGTGCCAGCAGTTCCGGGACTAGCGGGAGCGGGTACAATGAGCAGTACTTC.

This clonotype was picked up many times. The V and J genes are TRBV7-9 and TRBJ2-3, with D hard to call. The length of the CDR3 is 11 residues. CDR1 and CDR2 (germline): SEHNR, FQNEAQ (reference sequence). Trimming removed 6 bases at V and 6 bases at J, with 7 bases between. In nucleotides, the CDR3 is TGTGCCAGCAGTCGCGCCGATACGCAGTATTTT. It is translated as CASSRADTQYF.

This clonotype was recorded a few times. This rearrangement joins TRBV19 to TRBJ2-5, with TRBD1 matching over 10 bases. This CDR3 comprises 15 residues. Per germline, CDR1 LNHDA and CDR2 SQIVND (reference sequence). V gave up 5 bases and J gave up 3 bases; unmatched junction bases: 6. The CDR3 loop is CASSGEGTGEETQYF. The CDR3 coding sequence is TGTGCCAGTAGTGGAGAGGGGACAGGGGAAGAGACCCAGTACTTC.

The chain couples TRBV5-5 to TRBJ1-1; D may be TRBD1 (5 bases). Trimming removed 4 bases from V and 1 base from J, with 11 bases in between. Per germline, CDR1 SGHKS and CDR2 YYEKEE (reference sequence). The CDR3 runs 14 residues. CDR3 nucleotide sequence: TGTGCCAGCAGCCCGGTGGGGCCGAACACTGAAGCTTTCTTT. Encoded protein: CASSPVGPNTEAFF.

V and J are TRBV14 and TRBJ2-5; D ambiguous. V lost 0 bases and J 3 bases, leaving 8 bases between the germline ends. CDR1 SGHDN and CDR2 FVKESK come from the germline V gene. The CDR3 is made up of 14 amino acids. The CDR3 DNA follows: TGTGCCAGCAGCCAAGACGGGCAAAAAGAGACCCAGTACTTC. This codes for CASSQDGQKETQYF.

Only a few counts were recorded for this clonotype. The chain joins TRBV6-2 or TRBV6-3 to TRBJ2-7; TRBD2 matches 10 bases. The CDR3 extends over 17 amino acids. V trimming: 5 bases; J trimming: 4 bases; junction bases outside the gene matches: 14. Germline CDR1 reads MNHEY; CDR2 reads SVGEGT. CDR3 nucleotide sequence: TGTGCCAGCAGTGCCTCTCTACGGGGGACTAGCGATTACGAGCAGTACTTC. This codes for CASSASLRGTSDYEQYF.

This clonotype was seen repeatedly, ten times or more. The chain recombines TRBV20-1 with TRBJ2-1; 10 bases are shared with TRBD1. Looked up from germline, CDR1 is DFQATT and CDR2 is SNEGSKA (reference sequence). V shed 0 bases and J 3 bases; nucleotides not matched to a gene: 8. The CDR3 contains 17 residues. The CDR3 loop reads CSARDPLRTGGYNEQFF. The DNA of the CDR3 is TGCAGTGCTAGAGATCCGCTTAGGACAGGGGGCTACAATGAGCAGTTCTTC.

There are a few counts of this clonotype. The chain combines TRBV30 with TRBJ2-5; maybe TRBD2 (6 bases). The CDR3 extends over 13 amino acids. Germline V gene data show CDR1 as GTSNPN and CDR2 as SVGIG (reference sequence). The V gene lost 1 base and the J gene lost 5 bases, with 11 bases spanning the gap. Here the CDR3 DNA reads TGTGCCTGGAGTGCCGGGGGAAGGGAGACCCAGTACTTC. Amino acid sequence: CAWSAGGRETQYF. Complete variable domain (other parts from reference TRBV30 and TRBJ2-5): SQTIHQWPATLVQPVGSPLSLECTVEGTSNPNLYWYRQAAGRGLQLLFYSVGIGQISSEVPQNLSASRPQDRQFILSSKKLLLSDSGFYLCAWSAGGRETQYFGPGTRLLVL.